The entry that follows covers one T cell receptor (beta chain) sequence. Its antigen is not yet known. Nothing much larger sits one base from this clone, and base qualities are not available. The entry originates in a study of blood T cell repertoires in COVID-19 (dated by TCRdb to the early 2020s). Regarding the research as a whole: Collaborator samples came from the United States, Italy and Spain and covered acute and convalescent phases of COVID-19. The prospective study material was composed of cDNA or gDNA derived from T cells, B-cell-depleted T cells, or PBMCs. Deeply sampled blood TCRbeta repertoires from subjects exposed to, actively infected with, or recovered from COVID-19 were included in the dataset. The repertoires were made available in a free public database intended to serve as a resource for research on the immune response to SARS-CoV-2. The samples were drawn from two sources: the first 160 participants of the ongoing ImmuneRACE study, and about 1,300 subjects contributed by 6 global collaborators. A de-identified subject ID, COVID-19 status, age in years and sex were almost always included in the sample metadata. Where HLA class I and class II types were available, the types were taken from metadata supplied by the sample provider, not from assay-based typing.

The immunoSEQ Assay, a bias-controlled multiplex PCR, was used to amplify TCRbeta CDR3 regions from genomic DNA. The paper's data handling went like this. The number of nucleated cells in each sample was estimated by amplification of reference gene primers within the assay. Sequence reads were collapsed and filtered to measure the absolute abundance of every unique TCRbeta CDR3 rearrangement. For each sample, productive Simpson clonality was calculated as the square root of Simpson's diversity index over productive rearrangements. TCRdb took over this immuneACCESS table, retaining in-frame rearrangements with V and J assigned. Such tables are incomplete; in checked studies, under half of the missing clones stem from an unresolved V gene, and the remainder is unexplained. V and J calls and clone size follow that table, whereas D and trimming were derived from the DNA. This sample has roughly 190,000 clones in its table, and 89% of those were observed once. The ten most abundant clones make up roughly 0.77% of the sample.

The research as a whole found: The quantity of clinical and demographic metadata differed by source and by participant and was supplied without curation.

At the junction V is shortened by 3 bases and J by 5 bases; bases outside the gene matches: 12. The CDR3 sequence holds 16 residues, the cysteine and phenylalanine included. The only DNA kept is the CDR3, 48 bases in frame from the first base. Looking up the germline V gene yields CDR1 MDHEN and CDR2 SYDVKM. Enrolling through a virtual design, the prospective study's participants ranged in age from roughly 18 to 100 years and lived across roughly 24 United States geographic areas. To assign participants to cohorts, the prospective study relied on clinical history that participants themselves reported in a screening survey and a study questionnaire. Recovered participants in ImmuneRACE Cohort 3 were defined as having two consecutive negative NP/OP PCR tests, clearance from a healthcare professional, or resolution of symptoms. Each participant in the prospective study had whole blood, serum and a nasopharyngeal or oropharyngeal swab collected by mobile phlebotomists. Participants in the prospective study had the option to provide additional blood draws and questionnaires over a 2-month period. Before DNA extraction, prospective study blood samples were shipped either frozen or at room temperature.

Sequencing was done on a sample of PBMCs or T cells enriched from blood (not recorded which). The clonotype was recovered from a woman younger than 30 who had recovered from COVID-19. The rearranged segments are TRBV28 and TRBJ2-5; 7 central bases correspond to TRBD2. In nucleotide form, the sequence is TGTGCCAGCAGTTTCAAGTGGAGCGGGGCGTGGGAGACCCAGTACTTC. Its product reads: CASSFKWSGAWETQYF.